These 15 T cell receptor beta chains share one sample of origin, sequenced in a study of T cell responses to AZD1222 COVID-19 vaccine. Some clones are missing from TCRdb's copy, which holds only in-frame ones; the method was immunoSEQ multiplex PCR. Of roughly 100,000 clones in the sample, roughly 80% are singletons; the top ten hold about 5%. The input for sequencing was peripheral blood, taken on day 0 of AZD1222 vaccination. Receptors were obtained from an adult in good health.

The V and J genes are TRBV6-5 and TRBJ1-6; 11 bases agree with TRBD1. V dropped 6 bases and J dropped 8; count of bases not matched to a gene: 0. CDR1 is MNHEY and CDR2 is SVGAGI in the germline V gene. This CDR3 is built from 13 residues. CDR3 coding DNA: TGTGCCAGCAGGGGACAGGGGGATTCACCCCTCCACTTT. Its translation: CASRGQGDSPLHF.

For the CDR3, the DNA is TGTGCCAGCAGCTTAGAGTGGGGGCGCGGACTCTATGGCTACACCTTC. Its protein is CASSLEWGRGLYGYTF. This chain connects TRBV11-2 to TRBJ1-2; D is perhaps TRBD1 (6 bases). In germline, CDR1 is SGHAT, CDR2 FQNNGV. CDR3 length: 16 residues. Trimming removed 0 bases from V and 4 bases from J, with 15 bases in between.

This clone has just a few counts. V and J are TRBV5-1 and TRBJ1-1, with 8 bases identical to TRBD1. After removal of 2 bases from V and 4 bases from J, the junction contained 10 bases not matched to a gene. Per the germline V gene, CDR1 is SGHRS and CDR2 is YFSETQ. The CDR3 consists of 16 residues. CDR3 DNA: TGCGCCAGCAGCTTACGACAGGGGAATATTGGCACTGAAGCTTTCTTT. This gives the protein CASSLRQGNIGTEAFF.

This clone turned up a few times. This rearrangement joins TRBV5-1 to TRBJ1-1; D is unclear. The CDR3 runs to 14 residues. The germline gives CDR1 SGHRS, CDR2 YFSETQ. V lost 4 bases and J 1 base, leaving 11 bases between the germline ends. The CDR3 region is CASSGPSGNTEAFF. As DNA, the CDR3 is TGCGCCAGCAGCGGGCCGTCGGGGAACACTGAAGCTTTCTTT.

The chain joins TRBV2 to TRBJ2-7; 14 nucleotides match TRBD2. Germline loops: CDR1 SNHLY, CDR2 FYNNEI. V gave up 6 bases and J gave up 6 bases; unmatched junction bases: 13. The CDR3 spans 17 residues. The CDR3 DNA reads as TGTGCCAGCAGCGGACTAGCGGGGGGTGTTGGTCTTCGCGAGCAGTACTTC. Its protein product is CASSGLAGGVGLREQYF.

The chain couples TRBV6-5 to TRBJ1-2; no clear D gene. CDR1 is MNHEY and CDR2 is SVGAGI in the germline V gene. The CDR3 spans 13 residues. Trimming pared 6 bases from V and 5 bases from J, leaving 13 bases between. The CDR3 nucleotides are TGTGCCAGCAGCCTTGACCGAAGTTATGGCTACACCTTC. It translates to CASSLDRSYGYTF.

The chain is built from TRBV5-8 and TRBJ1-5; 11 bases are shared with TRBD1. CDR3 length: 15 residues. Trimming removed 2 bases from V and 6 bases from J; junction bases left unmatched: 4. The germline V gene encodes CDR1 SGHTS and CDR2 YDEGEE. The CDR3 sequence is CASSFGDRGGQPQHF. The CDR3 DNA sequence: TGTGCCAGCAGCTTTGGGGACAGGGGGGGTCAGCCCCAGCATTTT.

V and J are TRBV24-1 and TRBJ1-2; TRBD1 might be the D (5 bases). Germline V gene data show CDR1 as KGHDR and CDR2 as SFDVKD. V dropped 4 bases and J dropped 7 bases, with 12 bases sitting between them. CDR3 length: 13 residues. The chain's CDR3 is CATSDRSGGGYTF. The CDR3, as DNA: TGTGCCACCAGTGACCGGAGCGGGGGTGGCTACACCTTC.

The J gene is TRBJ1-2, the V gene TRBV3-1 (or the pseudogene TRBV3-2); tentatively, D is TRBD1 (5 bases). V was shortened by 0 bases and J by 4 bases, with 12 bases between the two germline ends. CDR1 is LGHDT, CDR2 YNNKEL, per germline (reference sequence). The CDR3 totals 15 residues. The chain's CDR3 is CASSQDPGEAYGYTF. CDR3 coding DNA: TGTGCCAGCAGCCAAGACCCGGGGGAGGCCTATGGCTACACCTTC.

CDR3 in amino acids: CASSPTGDSYNEQFF. The CDR3, as DNA: TGTGCCAGCAGTCCAACAGGTGACTCCTACAATGAGCAGTTCTTC. The rearrangement links TRBV6-4 to TRBJ2-1, with TRBD1 as a possible D gene (5 bases). V shed 5 bases and J shed 0 bases, with 11 bases lying between them. Germline V lookup: CDR1 MRHNA, CDR2 SNTAGT. CDR3 length equals 15 residues.

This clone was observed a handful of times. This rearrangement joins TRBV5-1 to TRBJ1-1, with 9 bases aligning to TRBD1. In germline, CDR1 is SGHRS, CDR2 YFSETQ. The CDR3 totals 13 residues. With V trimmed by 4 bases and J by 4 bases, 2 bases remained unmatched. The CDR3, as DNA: TGCGCCAGCAGCATGGACAGGGGCACTGAAGCTTTCTTT. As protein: CASSMDRGTEAFF. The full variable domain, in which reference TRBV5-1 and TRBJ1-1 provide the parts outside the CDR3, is KAGVTQTPRYLIKTRGQQVTLSCSPISGHRSVSWYQQTPGQGLQFLFEYFSETQRNKGNFPGRFSGRQFSNSRSEMNVSTLELGDSALYLCASSMDRGTEAFFGQGTRLTVV.

The CDR3 DNA follows: TGTGCCAGCAGTTTTGGCAGGGGAATGGGCTACACCTTC. It codes for CASSFGRGMGYTF. The rearrangement uses TRBV12-3 or TRBV12-4 and TRBJ1-2; D possibly corresponds to TRBD1 (6 bases). The V gene lost 3 bases and the J gene lost 8 bases, with 13 bases spanning the gap. The CDR3 extends over 13 amino acids.

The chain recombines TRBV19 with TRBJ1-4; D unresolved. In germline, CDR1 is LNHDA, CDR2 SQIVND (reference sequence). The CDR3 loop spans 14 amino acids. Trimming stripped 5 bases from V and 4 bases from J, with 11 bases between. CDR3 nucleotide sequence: TGTGCCAGTAGTCCTTCCGGGATTAATGAAAAACTGTTTTTT. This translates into CASSPSGINEKLFF.

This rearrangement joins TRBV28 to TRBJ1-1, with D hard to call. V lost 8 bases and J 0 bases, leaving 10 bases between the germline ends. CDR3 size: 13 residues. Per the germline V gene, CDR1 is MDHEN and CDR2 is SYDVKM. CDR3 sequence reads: CASSRGMNTEAFF. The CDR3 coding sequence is TGTGCCAGCTCCCGAGGCATGAACACTGAAGCTTTCTTT. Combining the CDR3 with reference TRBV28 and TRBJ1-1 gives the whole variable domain DVKVTQSSRYLVKRTGEKVFLECVQDMDHENMFWYRQDPGLGLRLIYFSYDVKMKEKGDIPEGYSVSREKKERFSLILESASTNQTSMYLCASSRGMNTEAFFGQGTRLTVV.

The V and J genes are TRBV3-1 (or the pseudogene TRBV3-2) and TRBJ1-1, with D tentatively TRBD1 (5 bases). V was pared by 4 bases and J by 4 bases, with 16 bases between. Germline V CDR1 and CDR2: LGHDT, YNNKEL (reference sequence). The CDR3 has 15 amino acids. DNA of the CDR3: TGTGCCAGCAGCCCATATCGGCAGGGACTCACTGAAGCTTTCTTT. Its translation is CASSPYRQGLTEAFF.